This TCR beta chain stems from a study of response to subunit inactivated influenza vaccine. TCRdb fed the RT-PCR reads into MiXCR, producing one record per CDR3 protein. The table lists about 570,000 distinct CDR3 sequences, 10% to 12% of them singletons. The germline V gene has CDR1 ENHRY and CDR2 SYGVKD. The V end lost 6 bases, the J end lost 6 bases, and 17 bases lay between the germline ends. The CDR3 sequence is 14 residues long. This clonotype was seen ten or more times. Separately, the same data were catalogued under a study of T cells expressing NK-cell markers. That source notes: Scientists made TCR beta cDNA using 5'RACE template switching with UMIs.

This receptor was taken from a man in his forties or fifties who received an inactivated influenza vaccine. The source was PBMCs from blood, collected on the day of vaccination. The V and J genes are TRBV10-3 and TRBJ2-5, with D possibly being TRBD1 (5 bases). CDR3 amino acids: CAIRGSQGLKTQYF. The CDR3, as DNA: TGTGCCATCAGAGGAAGCCAGGGTCTGAAGACCCAGTACTTC.